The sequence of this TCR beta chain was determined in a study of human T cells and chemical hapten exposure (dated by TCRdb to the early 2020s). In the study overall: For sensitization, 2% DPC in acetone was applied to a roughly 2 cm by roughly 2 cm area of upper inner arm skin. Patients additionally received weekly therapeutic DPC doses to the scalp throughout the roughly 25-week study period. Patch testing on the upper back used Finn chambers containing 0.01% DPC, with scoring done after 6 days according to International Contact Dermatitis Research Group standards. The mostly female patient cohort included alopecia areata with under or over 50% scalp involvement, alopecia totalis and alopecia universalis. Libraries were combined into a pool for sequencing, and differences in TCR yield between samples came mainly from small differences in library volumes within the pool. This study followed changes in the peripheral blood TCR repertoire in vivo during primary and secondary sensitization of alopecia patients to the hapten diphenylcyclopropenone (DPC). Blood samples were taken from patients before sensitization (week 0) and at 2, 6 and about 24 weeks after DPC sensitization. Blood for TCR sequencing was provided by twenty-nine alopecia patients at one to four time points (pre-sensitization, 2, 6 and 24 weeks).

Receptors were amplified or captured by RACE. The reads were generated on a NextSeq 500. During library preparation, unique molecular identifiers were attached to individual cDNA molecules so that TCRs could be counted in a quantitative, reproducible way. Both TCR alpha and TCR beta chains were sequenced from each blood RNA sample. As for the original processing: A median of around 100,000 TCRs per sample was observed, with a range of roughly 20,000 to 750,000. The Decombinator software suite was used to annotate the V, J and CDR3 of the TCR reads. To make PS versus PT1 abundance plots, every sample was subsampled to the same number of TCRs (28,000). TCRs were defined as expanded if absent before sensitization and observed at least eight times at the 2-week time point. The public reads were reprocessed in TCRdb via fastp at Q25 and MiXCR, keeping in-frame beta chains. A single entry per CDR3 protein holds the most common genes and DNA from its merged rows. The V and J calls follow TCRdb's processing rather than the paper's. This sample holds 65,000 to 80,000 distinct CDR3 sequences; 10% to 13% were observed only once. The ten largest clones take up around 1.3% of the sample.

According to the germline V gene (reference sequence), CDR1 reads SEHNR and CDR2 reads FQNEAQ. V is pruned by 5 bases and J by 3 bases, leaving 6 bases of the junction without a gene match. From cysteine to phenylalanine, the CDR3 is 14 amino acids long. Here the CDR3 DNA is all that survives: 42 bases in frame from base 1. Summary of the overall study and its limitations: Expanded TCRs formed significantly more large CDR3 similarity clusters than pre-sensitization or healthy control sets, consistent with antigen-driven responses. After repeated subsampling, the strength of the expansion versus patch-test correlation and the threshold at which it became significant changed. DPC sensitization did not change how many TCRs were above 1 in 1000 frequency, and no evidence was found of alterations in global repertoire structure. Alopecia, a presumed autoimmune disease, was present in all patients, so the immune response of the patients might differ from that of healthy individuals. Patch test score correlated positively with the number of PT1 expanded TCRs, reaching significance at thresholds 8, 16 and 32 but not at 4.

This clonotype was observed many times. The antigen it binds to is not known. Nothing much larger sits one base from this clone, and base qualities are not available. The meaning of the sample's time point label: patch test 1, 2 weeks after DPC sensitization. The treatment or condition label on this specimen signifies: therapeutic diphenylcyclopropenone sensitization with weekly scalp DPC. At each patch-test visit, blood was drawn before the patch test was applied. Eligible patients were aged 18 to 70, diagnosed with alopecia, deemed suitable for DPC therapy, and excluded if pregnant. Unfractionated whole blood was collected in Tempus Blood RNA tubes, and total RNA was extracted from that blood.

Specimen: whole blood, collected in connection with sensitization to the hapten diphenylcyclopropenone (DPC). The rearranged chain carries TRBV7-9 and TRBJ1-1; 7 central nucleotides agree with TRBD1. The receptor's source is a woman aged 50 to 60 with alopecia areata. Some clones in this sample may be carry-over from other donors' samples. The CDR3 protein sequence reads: CASSPTGPDTEAFF. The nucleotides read TGTGCCAGCAGCCCGACAGGGCCCGACACTGAAGCTTTCTTT. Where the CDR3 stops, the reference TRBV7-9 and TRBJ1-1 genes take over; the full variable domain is DTGVSQNPRHKITKRGQNVTFRCDPISEHNRLYWYRQTLGQGPEFLTYFQNEAQLEKSRLLSDRFSAERPKGSFSTLEIQRTEQGDSAMYLCASSPTGPDTEAFFGQGTRLTVV.